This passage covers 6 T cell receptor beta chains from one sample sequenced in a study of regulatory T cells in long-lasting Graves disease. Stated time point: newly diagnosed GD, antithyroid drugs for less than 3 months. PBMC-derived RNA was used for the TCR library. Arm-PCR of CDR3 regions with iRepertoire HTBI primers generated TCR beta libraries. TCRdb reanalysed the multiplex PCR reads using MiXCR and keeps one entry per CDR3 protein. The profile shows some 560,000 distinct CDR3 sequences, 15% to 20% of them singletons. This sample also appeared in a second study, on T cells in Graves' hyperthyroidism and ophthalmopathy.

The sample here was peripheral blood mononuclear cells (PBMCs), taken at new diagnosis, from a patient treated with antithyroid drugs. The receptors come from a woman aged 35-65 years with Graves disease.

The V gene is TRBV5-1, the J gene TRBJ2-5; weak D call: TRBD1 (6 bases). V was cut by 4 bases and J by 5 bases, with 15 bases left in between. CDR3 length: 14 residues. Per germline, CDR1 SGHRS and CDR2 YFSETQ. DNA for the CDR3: TGCGCCAGCAGCGGAAACAGGGAAGTGGAGACCCAGTACTTC. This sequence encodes CASSGNREVETQYF. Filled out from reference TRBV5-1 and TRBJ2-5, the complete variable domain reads KAGVTQTPRYLIKTRGQQVTLSCSPISGHRSVSWYQQTPGQGLQFLFEYFSETQRNKGNFPGRFSGRQFSNSRSEMNVSTLELGDSALYLCASSGNREVETQYFGPGTRLLVL.

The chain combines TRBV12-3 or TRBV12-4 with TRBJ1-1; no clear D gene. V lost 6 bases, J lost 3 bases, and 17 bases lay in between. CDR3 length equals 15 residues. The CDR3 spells CASSSFEGLDTEAFF. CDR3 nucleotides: TGTGCCAGCAGCTCCTTCGAAGGGTTGGACACTGAAGCTTTCTTT.

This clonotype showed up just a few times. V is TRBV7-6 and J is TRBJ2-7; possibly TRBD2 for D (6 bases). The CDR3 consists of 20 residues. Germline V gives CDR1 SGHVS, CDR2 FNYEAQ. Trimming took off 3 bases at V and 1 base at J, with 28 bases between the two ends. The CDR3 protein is CASSFHVGGTPERSSYEQYF. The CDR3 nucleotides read TGTGCCAGCAGCTTCCACGTCGGCGGGACCCCTGAGCGGAGTTCCTACGAGCAGTACTTC. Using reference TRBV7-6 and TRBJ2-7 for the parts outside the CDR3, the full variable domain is GAGVSQSPRYKVTKRGQDVALRCDPISGHVSLYWYRQALGQGPEFLTYFNYEAQQDKSGLPNDRFSAERPEGSISTLTIQRTEQRDSAMYRCASSFHVGGTPERSSYEQYFGPGTRLTVT.

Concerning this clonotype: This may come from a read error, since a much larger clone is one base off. The CDR3 coding sequence is TGCAGCGTGGGTACGAATGAGCAGTTCTTC. It translates to CSVGTNEQFF. The chain joins TRBV29-1 to TRBJ2-1; D remains unclear. CDR1 SQVTM and CDR2 ANQGSEA come from the germline V gene. Trimming removed 6 bases from V and 7 bases from J, with 7 bases in between. This CDR3 is 10 amino acids long.

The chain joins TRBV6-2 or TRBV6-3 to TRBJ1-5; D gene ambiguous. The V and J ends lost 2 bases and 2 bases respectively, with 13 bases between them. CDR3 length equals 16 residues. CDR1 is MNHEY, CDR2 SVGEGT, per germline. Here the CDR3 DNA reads TGTGCCAGCAGTTACGGCTCCCCGACGGGCAATCAGCCCCAGCATTTT. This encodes CASSYGSPTGNQPQHF.

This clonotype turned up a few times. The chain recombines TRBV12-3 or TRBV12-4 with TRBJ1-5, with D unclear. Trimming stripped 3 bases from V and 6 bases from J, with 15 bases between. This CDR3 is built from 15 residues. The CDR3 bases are TGTGCCAGCAGTTTTTACCAGGTCGCCTCTCAGCCCCAGCATTTT. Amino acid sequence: CASSFYQVASQPQHF.